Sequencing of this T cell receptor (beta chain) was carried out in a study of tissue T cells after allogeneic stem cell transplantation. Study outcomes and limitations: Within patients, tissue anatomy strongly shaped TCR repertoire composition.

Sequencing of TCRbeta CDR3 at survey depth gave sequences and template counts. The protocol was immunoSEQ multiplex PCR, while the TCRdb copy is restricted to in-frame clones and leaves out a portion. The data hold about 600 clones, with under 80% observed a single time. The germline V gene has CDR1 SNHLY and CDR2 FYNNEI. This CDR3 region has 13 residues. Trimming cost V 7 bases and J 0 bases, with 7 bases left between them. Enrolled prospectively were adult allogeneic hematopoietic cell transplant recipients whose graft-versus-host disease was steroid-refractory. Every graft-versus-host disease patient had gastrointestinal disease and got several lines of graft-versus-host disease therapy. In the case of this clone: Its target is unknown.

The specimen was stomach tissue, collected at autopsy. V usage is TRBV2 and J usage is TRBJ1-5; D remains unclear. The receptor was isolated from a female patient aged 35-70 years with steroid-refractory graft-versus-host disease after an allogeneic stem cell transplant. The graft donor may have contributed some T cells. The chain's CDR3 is CASTRNSNQPQHF. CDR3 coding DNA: TGTGCCAGCACCCGGAATAGCAATCAGCCCCAGCATTTT. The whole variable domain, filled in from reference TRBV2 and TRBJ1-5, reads EPEVTQTPSHQVTQMGQEVILRCVPISNHLYFYWYRQILGQKVEFLVSFYNNEISEKSEIFDDQFSVERPDGSNFTLKIRSTKLEDSAMYFCASTRNSNQPQHFGDGTRLSIL.